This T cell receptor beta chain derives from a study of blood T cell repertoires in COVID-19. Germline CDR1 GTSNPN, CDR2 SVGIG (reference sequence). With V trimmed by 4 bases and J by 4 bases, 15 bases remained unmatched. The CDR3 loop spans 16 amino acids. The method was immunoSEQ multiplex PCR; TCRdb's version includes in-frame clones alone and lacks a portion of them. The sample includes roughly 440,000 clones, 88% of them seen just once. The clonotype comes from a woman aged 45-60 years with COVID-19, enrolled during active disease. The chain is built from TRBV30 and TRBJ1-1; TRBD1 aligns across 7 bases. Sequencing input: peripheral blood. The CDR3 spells CAWTQSQGLRATEAFF. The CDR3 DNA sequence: TGTGCCTGGACTCAATCACAGGGGTTACGTGCCACTGAAGCTTTCTTT.